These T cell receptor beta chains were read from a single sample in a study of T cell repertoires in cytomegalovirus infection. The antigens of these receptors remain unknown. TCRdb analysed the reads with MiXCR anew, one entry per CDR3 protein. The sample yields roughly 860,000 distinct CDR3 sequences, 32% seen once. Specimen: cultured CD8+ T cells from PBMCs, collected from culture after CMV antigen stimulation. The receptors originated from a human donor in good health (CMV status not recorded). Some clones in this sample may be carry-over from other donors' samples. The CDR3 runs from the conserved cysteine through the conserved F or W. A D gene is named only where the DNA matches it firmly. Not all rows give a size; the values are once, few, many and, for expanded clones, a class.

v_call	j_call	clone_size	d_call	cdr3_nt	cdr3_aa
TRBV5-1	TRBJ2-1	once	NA	TGCGCCAGCAGCTGGGAGTGGGTCCATAGCTCCTACAATGAGCAGTTCTTC	CASSWEWVHSSYNEQFF
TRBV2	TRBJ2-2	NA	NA	TGTGCCATCTTAAAGGGTGGGAAGGCCGGGGAGCTGTTTTTT	CAILKGGKAGELFF
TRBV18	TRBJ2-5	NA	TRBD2	TGTGCCAGCTCACCAGAAAGGAGCGGGGGACCGGAGACCCAGTACTTC	CASSPERSGGPETQYF
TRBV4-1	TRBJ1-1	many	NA	TGCGCCAGCAGCCAAGATTGGGCCCGAGTTTTGATAACTGAAGCTTTCTTT	CASSQDWARVLITEAFF
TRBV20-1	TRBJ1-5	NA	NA	TGCAGTGCTAGATGGAGGGGTATCAATCAGCCCCAGCATTTT	CSARWRGINQPQHF
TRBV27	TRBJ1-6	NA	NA	TGTGCCAGCAACCGGGGGGGCGGGAATAATTCACCCCTCCACTTT	CASNRGGGNNSPLHF
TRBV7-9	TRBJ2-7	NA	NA	TGTGCCAGCAGCCCCCTTAACTACGAGCAGTACTTC	CASSPLNYEQYF
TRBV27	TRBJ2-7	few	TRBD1	TGTGCCAGCAGTATCCGCTCAGGGGGCAGCGAGCAGTACTTC	CASSIRSGGSEQYF
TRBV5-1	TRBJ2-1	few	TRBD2	TGCGCCAGCAGCCCACCTTCCTTAGCGGGGAGCACCTACAATGAGCAGTTCTTC	CASSPPSLAGSTYNEQFF
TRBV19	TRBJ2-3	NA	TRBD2	TGTGCCAGTAGTACCCGATTAGGAGCGGGGCTCACAGATACGCAGTATTTT	CASSTRLGAGLTDTQYF
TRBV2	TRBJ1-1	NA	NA	TGTGCCAGCAGTGAGCAGGGCGACACTGAAGCTTTCTTT	CASSEQGDTEAFF
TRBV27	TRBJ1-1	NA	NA	TGTGCCAGCAGTCCACGGACCCCCACAGCTTTCTTT	CASSPRTPTAFF
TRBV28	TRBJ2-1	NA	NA	TGTGCCAGCACCCCTTTTCCTCCGGCTGAGGCTGAGCAGTTCTTC	CASTPFPPAEAEQFF
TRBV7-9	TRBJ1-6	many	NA	TGTGCCAGCAGCCGCGAGGGAGATAATTCACCCCTCCACTTT	CASSREGDNSPLHF
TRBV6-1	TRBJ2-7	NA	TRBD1	TGTGCCAGCAGTGCTAGCCGGGACAGGGGTTCCTACGAGCAGTACTTC	CASSASRDRGSYEQYF
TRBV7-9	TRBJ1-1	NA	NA	TGTGCCAGCAGCGTAGTTATTTCGGAGCGGACTGAAGCTTTCTTT	CASSVVISERTEAFF
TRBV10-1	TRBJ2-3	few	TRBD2	TGCGCCAGCAGTGAGACTAGCGTAGATACGCAGTATTTT	CASSETSVDTQYF
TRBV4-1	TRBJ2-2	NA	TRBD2	TGCGCCAGCAGCCAAGACGCATGGACTAGAGAGAACACCGGGGAGCTGTTTTTT	CASSQDAWTRENTGELFF
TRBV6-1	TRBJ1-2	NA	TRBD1	TGTGCCAGCAGTCCTGCGACAGGGGGAGTCTATGGCTACACCTTC	CASSPATGGVYGYTF
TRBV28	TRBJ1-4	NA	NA	TGTGCCAGCAGTTTAGCCCGCCCCAGGACCGGGGGAACTAATGAAAAACTGTTTTTT	CASSLARPRTGGTNEKLFF
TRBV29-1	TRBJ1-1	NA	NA	TGCAGCGTTCGCAGGGTTAACACTGAAGCTTTCTTT	CSVRRVNTEAFF
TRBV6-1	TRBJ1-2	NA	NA	TGTGCCACCCCCTCGCGAGGGGATCTCGGGTATCTGTATGGCTACACCTTC	CATPSRGDLGYLYGYTF
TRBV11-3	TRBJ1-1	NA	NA	TGTGCCAGCAGCTGGACCTTGGGCACTGAAGCTTTCTTT	CASSWTLGTEAFF
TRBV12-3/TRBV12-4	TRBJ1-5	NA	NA	TGTGCCAGCAGTCGTTTTACAGGGAAGTTAAACAATCAGCCCCAGCATTTT	CASSRFTGKLNNQPQHF
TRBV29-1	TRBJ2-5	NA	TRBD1	TGCAGCGTTGGGGACAGGGGAGAGACCCAGTACTTC	CSVGDRGETQYF
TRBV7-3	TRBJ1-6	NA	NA	TGTGCCAGCAGCCAATTACATCACGTCGCTTGGCGTTGTTCACCCCTCCACTTT	CASSQLHHVAWRCSPLHF
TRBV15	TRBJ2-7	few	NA	TGTGCCACCAGCAGGGAGAGAACCTACGAGCAGTACTTC	CATSRERTYEQYF
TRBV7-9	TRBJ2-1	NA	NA	TGTGCCAGCAGCTTACCTTCCAAATCCTATACCCTGGGCGAGGGGCAGTTCTTC	CASSLPSKSYTLGEGQFF
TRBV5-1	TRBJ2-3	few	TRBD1	TGCGCCAGCAGCTTTACTCCGGGACAGAGCACAGATACGCAGTATTTT	CASSFTPGQSTDTQYF
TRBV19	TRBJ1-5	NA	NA	TGTGCCAGTAGTATGTGGGGGGCTAGCAATCAGCCCCAGCATTTT	CASSMWGASNQPQHF
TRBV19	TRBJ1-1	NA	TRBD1	TGTGCCAGTAGTATCAGGACAGGAGGTTGGACTGAAGCTTTCTTT	CASSIRTGGWTEAFF
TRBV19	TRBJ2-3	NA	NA	TGTGCCAGTACCATAGACAACACAGATACGCAGTATTTT	CASTIDNTDTQYF
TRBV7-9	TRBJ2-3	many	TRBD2	TGTGCCAGCAGCTCCGGGGGGGTACGCACAGATACGCAGTATTTT	CASSSGGVRTDTQYF
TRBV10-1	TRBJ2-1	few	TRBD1	TGCGCCAGCAGTGAGGACAGGGGGGTAAGCTCCTACAATGAGCAGTTCTTC	CASSEDRGVSSYNEQFF
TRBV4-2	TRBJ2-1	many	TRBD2	TGTGCCAGCAGCAGGACTAGCGGGGGGCTTTTCAATGAGCAGTTCTTC	CASSRTSGGLFNEQFF
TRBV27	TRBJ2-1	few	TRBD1	TGTGCCAGCAGTTTATTGGACAGGGGGTTCTACAATGAGCAGTTCTTC	CASSLLDRGFYNEQFF
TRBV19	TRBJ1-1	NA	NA	TGTGCCAGTAGTATTTTGGGTGGCACTGAAGCTTTCTTT	CASSILGGTEAFF
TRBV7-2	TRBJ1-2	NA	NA	TGTGCCAGCAGCGCACTGAGGAAGGGGGATGTGTATGGCTACACCTTC	CASSALRKGDVYGYTF
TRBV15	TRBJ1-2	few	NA	TGTGCCACCAGCGGAGTGGCTGAAGGGAACTATGGCTACACCTTC	CATSGVAEGNYGYTF